This TCR beta chain was captured in a study of cytomegalovirus exposure and HLA in healthy donors. The wider study: The 120 validation repertoires used the same platform as the 550 to 800 first-cohort repertoires (as reported by a later analysis). Whole-study findings and limits: Cytomegalovirus association was assigned to 150 to 200 TCR beta chains. The tendency of first-cohort TCR clusters to co-occur in the 110 or so validation repertoires emerged from a later analysis.

Separation from the 666-subject first cohort characterized the roughly 130-subject validation cohort, to which the donors belonged. Using immunoSEQ multiplex PCR, the repertoire was profiled, and TCRdb retains in-frame clones only, with some absent. The sample shows roughly 82,000 clones, approximately 93% of them seen only once. CDR3 size: 17 residues. The ends lost 8 bases at V and 7 bases at J; junction bases unmatched: 15. Germline V gene sequence: CDR1 SNHLY, CDR2 FYNNEI. Notes on this clone: Its cognate antigen is unknown.

The receptor's source is a man aged 18 to 30 in good health and CMV-seronegative. The chain joins TRBV2 to TRBJ2-1; TRBD2 agrees at 12 bases. Sequencing was done on a sample of PBMCs. The CDR3, as DNA: TGTGCCAGCGGCGCAAATGGACTAGCGGGGAATTGGAATGAGCAGTTCTTC. Protein sequence: CASGANGLAGNWNEQFF. Together with reference TRBV2 and TRBJ2-1, the CDR3 gives the full variable domain: EPEVTQTPSHQVTQMGQEVILRCVPISNHLYFYWYRQILGQKVEFLVSFYNNEISEKSEIFDDQFSVERPDGSNFTLKIRSTKLEDSAMYFCASGANGLAGNWNEQFFGPGTRLTVL.